A selection of T cell receptor beta chains follows, all from one sample in a study of Graves' ophthalmopathy and Graves' hyperthyroidism. TCRdb analysed the multiplex PCR reads with MiXCR anew, one entry per CDR3 protein. This table has approximately 1.2 million distinct CDR3 sequences, around a third appearing once. Sequenced material: peripheral blood or thyroid tissue (not recorded which). Receptor source: an adult man with Graves' hyperthyroidism. Each CDR3 is given with its conserved first and last residue. The D gene is left open where the match is weak. Not every row has a clone size; where given, it reads once, few, many or a size class.

J gene | clone size | D gene | V gene | CDR3 protein | CDR3 DNA
TRBJ1-6 | . | . | TRBV10-3 | CASSYRRTGFRSPLHF | TGTGCCAGCAGTTACCGGAGAACAGGGTTTCGTTCACCCCTCCACTTT
TRBJ1-1 | many | TRBD1 | TRBV6-5 | CASSRTGHTEAFF | TGTGCCAGCAGTAGGACAGGGCACACTGAAGCTTTCTTT
TRBJ1-2 | . | . | TRBV7-2 | CTSSLRVAMGADGYTF | TGTACCAGCAGCTTACGAGTCGCAATGGGGGCGGATGGCTACACCTTC
TRBJ2-7 | many | TRBD1 | TRBV7-9 | CASSSRQGNYEQYF | TGTGCCAGCAGCTCAAGACAGGGGAACTACGAGCAGTACTTC
TRBJ1-5 | . | . | TRBV9 | CASSQGRGNQPQHF | TGTGCCAGCAGCCAAGGAAGGGGCAATCAGCCCCAGCATTTT
TRBJ1-2 | once | TRBD1 | TRBV29-1 | CSVARTGKRYGYTF | TGCAGCGTGGCCAGGACAGGGAAAAGATATGGCTACACCTTC
TRBJ1-4 | many | TRBD1 | TRBV2 | CASRIGQGRKLFF | TGTGCCAGCAGGATAGGACAGGGGAGAAAACTGTTTTTT
TRBJ2-7 | many | . | TRBV11-2 | CASSPGTSDEQYF | TGTGCCAGCAGCCCAGGCACGTCGGACGAGCAGTACTTC
TRBJ2-2 | few | TRBD2 | TRBV24-1 | CASSFVAGAGELFF | TGTGCCAGCAGTTTCGTGGCGGGAGCCGGGGAGCTGTTTTTT
TRBJ2-7 | few | . | TRBV20-1 | CSALGGSSYEQYF | TGCAGTGCTTTAGGGGGAAGCTCCTACGAGCAGTACTTC
TRBJ1-5 | many | TRBD1 | TRBV6-6 | CASRTGQGRQPQHF | TGTGCCAGCAGGACGGGACAGGGGCGTCAGCCCCAGCATTTT
TRBJ2-2 | . | . | TRBV28 | CASSITSATGELFF | TGTGCCAGCAGCATTACATCGGCCACCGGGGAGCTGTTTTTT
TRBJ1-2 | . | . | TRBV10-2 | CAVTRDFANYGYTF | TGCGCCGTCACCCGGGACTTCGCTAACTATGGCTACACCTTC
TRBJ2-2 | . | . | TRBV2 | CASSRQARTGELFF | TGTGCCAGCAGTAGACAGGCGAGAACCGGGGAGCTGTTTTTT
TRBJ2-2 | . | TRBD1 | TRBV7-9 | CASSLHDRDGELFF | TGTGCCAGCAGCTTACACGACAGGGACGGGGAGCTGTTTTTT
TRBJ2-5 | many | . | TRBV29-1 | CSVTSAETQYF | TGCAGCGTTACTAGTGCAGAGACCCAGTACTTC
TRBJ1-4 | . | . | TRBV2 | CASSEDGWDEKLFF | TGTGCCAGCAGTGAGGACGGATGGGATGAAAAACTGTTTTTT
TRBJ1-3 | many | . | TRBV7-9 | CASSSWTGIAGNTIYF | TGTGCCAGCAGCTCCTGGACCGGGATTGCTGGAAACACCATATATTTT
TRBJ1-5 | few | TRBD1 | TRBV5-5 | CASSYDQGAANQPQHF | TGTGCCAGCAGCTATGATCAGGGGGCGGCCAATCAGCCCCAGCATTTT
TRBJ1-2 | few | . | TRBV6-5 | CASSSGHPTNYGYTF | TGTGCCAGCAGCTCGGGGCACCCAACAAACTATGGCTACACCTTC
TRBJ1-6 | once | TRBD1 | TRBV18 | CASSPPGTGSIQPLHF | TGTGCCAGCTCACCACCCGGGACAGGGTCGATCCAACCCCTCCACTTT
TRBJ2-5 | . | . | TRBV2 | CASSSGMGSETQYF | TGTGCCAGCAGCTCGGGTATGGGTTCAGAGACCCAGTACTTC
TRBJ1-5 | many | . | TRBV15 | CATSPMAGSNQPQHF | TGTGCCACCAGCCCGATGGCTGGGAGCAATCAGCCCCAGCATTTT
TRBJ2-2 | . | . | TRBV19 | CASAGGIGELFF | TGTGCCAGTGCAGGGGGGATCGGGGAGCTGTTTTTT
TRBJ1-6 | . | . | TRBV7-6 | CASSRDSSIYLCSVRTGVNSPLHF | .
TRBJ2-2 | many | . | TRBV2 | CASGADTGELFF | TGTGCCAGCGGGGCGGACACCGGGGAGCTGTTTTTT
TRBJ2-7 | . | . | TRBV13 | CASRTDGAYYEQYF | TGCGCCAGCAGAACCGACGGGGCCTACTACGAGCAGTACTTC
TRBJ2-5 | . | . | TRBV10-3 | CASSFNERSQETQYF | TGTGCCAGCAGTTTCAATGAACGGTCTCAAGAGACCCAGTACTTC
TRBJ1-4 | many | . | TRBV19 | CASRTTATNEKLFF | TGTGCCAGTAGGACGACAGCTACTAATGAAAAACTGTTTTTT
TRBJ2-2 | few | . | TRBV4-2 | CASSQDKPPTKSGELFF | TGTGCCAGCAGCCAAGATAAGCCACCTACCAAGTCCGGGGAGCTGTTTTTT
TRBJ1-5 | . | TRBD1 | TRBV19 | CASKPGQGRQPQHF | TGTGCCAGCAAACCGGGACAGGGTCGGCAGCCCCAGCATTTT
TRBJ1-3 | many | . | TRBV5-5 | CASSLHPNSGNTIYF | TGTGCCAGCAGCTTGCACCCAAACTCTGGAAACACCATATATTTT
TRBJ2-5 | few | . | TRBV7-9 | CASGEDEETQYF | TGTGCCAGCGGGGAGGACGAAGAGACCCAGTACTTC
TRBJ2-5 | many | . | TRBV2 | CASSVAGDFQETQYF | TGTGCCAGCAGTGTAGCTGGGGACTTCCAAGAGACCCAGTACTTC
TRBJ1-4 | many | TRBD1 | TRBV12-3/TRBV12-4 | CASSPVGTGGNRLFF | TGTGCCAGCAGCCCTGTTGGGACAGGGGGAAATCGGCTGTTTTTT
TRBJ2-7 | many | . | TRBV7-8 | CASSLYAAGSSYEQYF | TGTGCCAGCAGCTTATATGCCGCGGGAAGCTCCTACGAGCAGTACTTC
TRBJ2-7 | once | . | TRBV7-2 | CASSLYTGSQGEQYF | TGTGCCAGCAGCCTCTACACCGGGAGTCAGGGCGAGCAGTACTTC
TRBJ2-7 | . | TRBD2 | TRBV7-8 | CASSPGTRDLYEQYF | TGTGCCAGCAGCCCGGGGACTAGAGACCTCTACGAGCAGTACTTC
TRBJ1-2 | . | TRBD1 | TRBV4-1 | CASSLPGTANYGYTF | TGCGCCAGCAGCCTACCCGGGACAGCTAACTATGGCTACACCTTC
TRBJ2-1 | . | . | TRBV24-1 | CATSGTGASVYEQFF | TGTGCCACCAGTGGAACAGGCGCAAGTGTCTATGAGCAGTTCTTC
TRBJ1-5 | few | . | TRBV6-2/TRBV6-3 | CASRLDGAILTQHF | TGTGCCAGCAGGCTAGACGGGGCAATATTAACCCAGCATTTT
TRBJ2-5 | once | TRBD1 | TRBV9 | CASSEQGTKETQYF | TGTGCCAGCAGCGAACAGGGGACGAAGGAGACCCAGTACTTC
TRBJ2-7 | many | . | TRBV6-5 | CASSGTEEQYF | TGTGCCAGCAGTGGTACCGAAGAGCAGTACTTC
TRBJ1-4 | . | . | TRBV20-1 | CSASGRVDEKLFF | TGCAGTGCTAGTGGTCGGGTAGATGAAAAACTGTTTTTT
TRBJ1-5 | few | . | TRBV10-3 | CASSLSGGTEPQHF | TGTGCCAGCAGTTTATCCGGGGGTACTGAGCCCCAGCATTTT
TRBJ2-4 | . | TRBD2 | TRBV12-3/TRBV12-4 | CASSLIAGGQGDIQYF | TGTGCCAGCAGCTTGATAGCGGGAGGGCAAGGGGACATTCAGTACTTC
TRBJ2-7 | . | TRBD1 | TRBV7-8 | CASTSRRGRYRSYEQYF | TGTGCCAGCACCTCGCGCAGGGGGCGATACCGCTCCTACGAGCAGTACTTC
TRBJ1-3 | few | . | TRBV29-1 | CSVAGTPTYSGNTIYF | TGCAGCGTTGCTGGGACACCCACATACTCTGGAAACACCATATATTTT
TRBJ2-7 | . | . | TRBV14 | CASSQVPAGETYEQYF | TGTGCCAGCAGCCAAGTCCCGGCAGGGGAGACATACGAGCAGTACTTC
TRBJ2-5 | many | . | TRBV11-3 | CASSLLHAETQYF | TGTGCCAGCAGCCTACTCCATGCAGAGACCCAGTACTTC
TRBJ2-2 | few | . | TRBV6-5 | CASSLRTIAGELFF | TGTGCCAGCAGTCTCCGTACAATCGCCGGGGAGCTGTTTTTT
TRBJ1-6 | once | . | TRBV18 | CASSPALGDNSPLHF | TGTGCCAGCTCACCAGCACTGGGGGACAATTCACCCCTCCACTTT
TRBJ2-7 | . | . | TRBV7-8 | CASSLAGQGGRYEQYF | TGTGCCAGCAGCTTAGCGGGTCAGGGGGGAAGATACGAGCAGTACTTC
TRBJ2-7 | many | . | TRBV5-6 | CASNDNYEQYF | TGTGCCAGCAACGACAACTACGAGCAGTACTTC
TRBJ1-1 | many | . | TRBV19 | CASTEERGRPNTEAFF | TGTGCCAGTACCGAGGAACGGGGACGGCCGAACACTGAAGCTTTCTTT
TRBJ1-2 | . | TRBD1 | TRBV7-9 | CASSQDRGQSTANYGYTF | TGTGCCAGCAGCCAAGACAGGGGGCAATCTACGGCTAACTATGGCTACACCTTC
TRBJ2-7 | . | . | TRBV12-3/TRBV12-4 | CASSFGPPWSGEQYF | TGTGCCAGCAGTTTTGGACCGCCCTGGAGTGGTGAGCAGTACTTC
TRBJ1-4 | . | . | TRBV12-3/TRBV12-4 | CACSFVTPDEKLFF | TGTGCCTGCAGTTTCGTCACGCCCGACGAAAAACTGTTTTTT
TRBJ1-1 | . | TRBD1 | TRBV11-2 | CASSNRDRGLTEALF | TGTGCCAGCAGCAACCGGGACAGGGGGCTCACTGAAGCTCTCTTT